These T cell receptor beta chains were read from a single sample in a study of beta chain features in type 1 diabetes. Produced via immunoSEQ multiplex PCR; TCRdb's table is partial and in-frame only. The sample lists 150,000 to 200,000 clones, over 55% occurring once. Sequencing was performed on naive CD4+ T cells from blood. These TCRs come from a man between 25 and 39 years old with type 1 diabetes. Both conserved end residues are part of each CDR3. D genes are given only for firm matches. Clone size is not always given. Where it is, it says once, few, many or a class for expanded clones.

>TRBV4-1|NA|TRBJ2-2|NA
CASSQEKGRSNTGELFF
TGCGCCAGCAGCCAAGAAAAGGGACGTTCGAACACCGGGGAGCTGTTTTTT
>TRBV7-9|NA|TRBJ1-6|NA
CASSLVGGDSPLHF
TGTGCCAGCAGCTTAGTTGGAGGGGATTCACCCCTCCACTTT
>TRBV27|TRBD2|TRBJ2-3|NA
CASRPGLAGTDTQYF
TGTGCCAGCAGGCCGGGACTAGCGGGGACAGATACGCAGTATTTT
>TRBV27|NA|TRBJ2-3|NA
CASSLEGGPDTQYF
TGTGCCAGCAGTTTAGAGGGAGGACCAGATACGCAGTATTTT
>TRBV29-1|TRBD1|TRBJ2-7|NA
CSVGTGSYEQYF
TGCAGCGTAGGGACAGGCTCCTACGAGCAGTACTTC
>TRBV7-6|TRBD2|TRBJ2-5|NA
CASSLVSGGQETQYF
TGTGCCAGCAGCTTAGTATCGGGAGGCCAAGAGACCCAGTACTTC
>TRBV28|TRBD1|TRBJ2-5|NA
CASSPGTVTQYF
TGTGCCAGCAGCCCCGGGACAGTCACCCAGTACTTC
>TRBV29-1|NA|TRBJ1-2|few
CSVEAVGYGYTF
TGCAGCGTTGAAGCTGTCGGCTATGGCTACACCTTC
>TRBV2|NA|TRBJ2-3|NA
CASSDGRVVPDTQYF
TGTGCCAGCAGTGATGGTCGGGTAGTCCCAGATACGCAGTATTTT
>TRBV7-2|NA|TRBJ2-3|NA
CAAGGGSDTQYF
TGTGCTGCGGGTGGGGGATCCGATACGCAGTATTTT
>TRBV7-9|NA|TRBJ1-4|few
CASSRRPNEKLFF
TGTGCCAGCAGCAGAAGACCTAATGAAAAACTGTTTTTT
>TRBV18|TRBD1|TRBJ2-1|few
CASSRDRGNEQFF
TGTGCCAGCTCACGGGACAGGGGAAATGAGCAGTTCTTC
>TRBV25-1|NA|TRBJ1-4|few
CASRDPLQGGDEKLFF
TGTGCCAGCAGGGACCCTCTACAGGGAGGAGATGAAAAACTGTTTTTT
>TRBV28|NA|TRBJ2-7|NA
CASISDHYEQYF
TGTGCCAGCATCTCGGATCATTACGAGCAGTACTTC
>TRBV5-1|NA|TRBJ2-2|NA
CASSLGSVDTGELFF
TGCGCCAGCAGCCTTGGATCGGTAGACACCGGGGAGCTGTTTTTT
>TRBV5-1|NA|TRBJ2-3|NA
CASSLGADTQYF
TGCGCCAGCAGCTTGGGAGCAGATACGCAGTATTTT
>TRBV6-5|TRBD2|TRBJ2-3|NA
CASSSGGTDTQYF
TGTGCCAGCAGTAGCGGGGGCACAGATACGCAGTATTTT